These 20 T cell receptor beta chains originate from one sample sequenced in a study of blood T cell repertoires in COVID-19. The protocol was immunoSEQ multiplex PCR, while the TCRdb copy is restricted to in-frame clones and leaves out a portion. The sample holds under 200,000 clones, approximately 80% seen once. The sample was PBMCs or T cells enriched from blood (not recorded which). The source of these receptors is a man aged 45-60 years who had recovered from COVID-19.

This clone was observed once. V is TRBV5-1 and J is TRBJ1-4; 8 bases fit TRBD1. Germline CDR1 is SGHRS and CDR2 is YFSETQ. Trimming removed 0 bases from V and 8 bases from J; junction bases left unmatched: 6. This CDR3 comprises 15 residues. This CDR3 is CASSLASGGGEKLFF. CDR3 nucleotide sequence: TGCGCCAGCAGCTTGGCCTCAGGGGGCGGGGAAAAACTGTTTTTT.

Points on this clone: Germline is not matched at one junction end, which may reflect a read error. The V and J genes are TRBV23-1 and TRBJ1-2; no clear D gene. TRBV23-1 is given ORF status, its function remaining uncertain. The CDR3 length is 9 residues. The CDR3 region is CASSRSARF. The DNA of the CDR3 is TGCGCCAGCAGTCGCAGCGCCCGGTTC.

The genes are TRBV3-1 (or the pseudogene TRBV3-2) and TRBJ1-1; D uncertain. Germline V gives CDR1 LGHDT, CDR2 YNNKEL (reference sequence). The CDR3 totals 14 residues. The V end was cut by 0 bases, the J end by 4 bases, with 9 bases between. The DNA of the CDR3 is TGTGCCAGCAGCCAAGAAAGCATACCCACTGAAGCTTTCTTT. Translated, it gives CASSQESIPTEAFF.

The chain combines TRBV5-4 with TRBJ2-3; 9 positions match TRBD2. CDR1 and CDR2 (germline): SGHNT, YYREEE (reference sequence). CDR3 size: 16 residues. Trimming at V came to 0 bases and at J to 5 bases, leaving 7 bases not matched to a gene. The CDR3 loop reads CASSLVVAGDEDTQYF. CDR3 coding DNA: TGTGCCAGCAGCTTGGTAGTAGCGGGAGATGAAGATACGCAGTATTTT.

The CDR3 DNA is TGTGCCAGCAGCCACCGAGGGGGGGGCGGGACAGATACGCAGTATTTT. Translation: CASSHRGGGGTDTQYF. The V and J genes are TRBV3-1 (or the pseudogene TRBV3-2) and TRBJ2-3, with a weak D call TRBD2 (7 bases). Trimming took 3 bases from V and 3 from J, leaving 16 bases between them. Germline V gene data show CDR1 as LGHDT and CDR2 as YNNKEL (reference sequence). The CDR3 covers 16 residues.

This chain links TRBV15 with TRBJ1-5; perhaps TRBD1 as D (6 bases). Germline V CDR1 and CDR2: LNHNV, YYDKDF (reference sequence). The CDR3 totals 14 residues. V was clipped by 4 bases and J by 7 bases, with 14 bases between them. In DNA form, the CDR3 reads TGTGCCACCAGCACGCAGGGGAGAGAGCAGCCCCAGCATTTT. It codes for CATSTQGREQPQHF.

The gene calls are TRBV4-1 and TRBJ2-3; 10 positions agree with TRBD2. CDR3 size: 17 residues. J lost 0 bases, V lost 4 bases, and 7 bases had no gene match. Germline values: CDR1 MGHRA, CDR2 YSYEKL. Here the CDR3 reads CASSPTGTSDSTDTQYF. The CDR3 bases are TGCGCCAGCAGCCCAACCGGGACTAGCGACAGCACAGATACGCAGTATTTT.

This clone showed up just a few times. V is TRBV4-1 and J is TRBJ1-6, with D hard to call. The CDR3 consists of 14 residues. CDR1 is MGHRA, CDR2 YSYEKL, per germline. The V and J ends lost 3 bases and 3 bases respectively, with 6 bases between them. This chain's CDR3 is CASSQGSYNSPLHF. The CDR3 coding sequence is TGCGCCAGCAGCCAGGGCAGCTATAATTCACCCCTCCACTTT.

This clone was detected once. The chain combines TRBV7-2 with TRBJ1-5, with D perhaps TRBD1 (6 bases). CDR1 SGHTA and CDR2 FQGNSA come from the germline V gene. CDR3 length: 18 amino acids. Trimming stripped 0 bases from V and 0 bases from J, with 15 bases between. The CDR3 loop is CASSLADRTLYSNQPQHF. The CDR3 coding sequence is TGTGCCAGCAGCTTAGCTGACAGGACCCTTTATAGCAATCAGCCCCAGCATTTT. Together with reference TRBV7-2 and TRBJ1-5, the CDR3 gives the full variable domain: GAGVSQSPSNKVTEKGKDVELRCDPISGHTALYWYRQSLGQGLEFLIYFQGNSAPDKSGLPSDRFSAERTGGSVSTLTIQRTQQEDSAVYLCASSLADRTLYSNQPQHFGDGTRLSIL.

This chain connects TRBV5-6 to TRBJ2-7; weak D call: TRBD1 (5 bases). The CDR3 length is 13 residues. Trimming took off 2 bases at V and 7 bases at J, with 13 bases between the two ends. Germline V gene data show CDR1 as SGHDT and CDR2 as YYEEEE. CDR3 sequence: CASSFQGTGEQYF. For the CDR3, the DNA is TGTGCCAGCAGCTTTCAGGGAACAGGTGAGCAGTACTTC.

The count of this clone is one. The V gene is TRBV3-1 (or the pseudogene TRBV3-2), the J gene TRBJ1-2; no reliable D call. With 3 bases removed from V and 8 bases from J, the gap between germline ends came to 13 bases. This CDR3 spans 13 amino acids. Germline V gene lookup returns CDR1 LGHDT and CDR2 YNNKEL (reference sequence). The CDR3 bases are TGTGCCAGCAGCCATCTAAGCAACTCCGGCTACACCTTC. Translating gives CASSHLSNSGYTF.

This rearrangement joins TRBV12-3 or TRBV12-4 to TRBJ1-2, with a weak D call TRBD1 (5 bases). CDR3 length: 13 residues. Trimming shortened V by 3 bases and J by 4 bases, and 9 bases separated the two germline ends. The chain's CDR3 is CASSLDTIYGYTF. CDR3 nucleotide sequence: TGTGCCAGCAGTTTGGACACTATCTATGGCTACACCTTC.

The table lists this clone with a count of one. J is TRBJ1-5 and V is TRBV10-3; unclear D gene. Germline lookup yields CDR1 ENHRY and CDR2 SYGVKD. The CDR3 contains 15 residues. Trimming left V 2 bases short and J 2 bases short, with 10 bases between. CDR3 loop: CAISEEGGRNQPQHF. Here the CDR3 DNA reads TGTGCCATCAGTGAGGAGGGTGGGCGCAATCAGCCCCAGCATTTT.

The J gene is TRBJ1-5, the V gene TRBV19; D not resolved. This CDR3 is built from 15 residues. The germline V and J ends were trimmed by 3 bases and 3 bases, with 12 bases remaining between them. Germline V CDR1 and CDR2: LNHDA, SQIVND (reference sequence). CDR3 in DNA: TGTGCCAGTAGTATCGCGACGGGAAACAATCAGCCCCAGCATTTT. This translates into CASSIATGNNQPQHF.

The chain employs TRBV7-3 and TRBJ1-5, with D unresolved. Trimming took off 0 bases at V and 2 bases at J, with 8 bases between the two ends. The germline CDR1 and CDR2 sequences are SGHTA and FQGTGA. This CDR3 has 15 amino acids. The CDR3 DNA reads TGTGCCAGCAGCTTAACCGGGTTGGGCAATCAGCCCCAGCATTTT. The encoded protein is CASSLTGLGNQPQHF.

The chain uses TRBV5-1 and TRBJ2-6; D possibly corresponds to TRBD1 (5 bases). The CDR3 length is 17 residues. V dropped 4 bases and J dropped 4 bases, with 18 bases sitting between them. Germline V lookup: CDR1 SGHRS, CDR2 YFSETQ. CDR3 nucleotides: TGCGCCAGCAGCCCACCAACGGCAGGGTTAGGGGCCAACGTCCTGACTTTC. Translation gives CASSPPTAGLGANVLTF.

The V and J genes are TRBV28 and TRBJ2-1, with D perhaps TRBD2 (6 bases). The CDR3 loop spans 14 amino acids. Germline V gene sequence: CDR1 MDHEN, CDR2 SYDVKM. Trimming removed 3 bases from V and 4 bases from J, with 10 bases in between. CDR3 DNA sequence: TGTGCCAGCAGTTTTCGTGGGGGGTACAATGAGCAGTTCTTC. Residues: CASSFRGGYNEQFF.

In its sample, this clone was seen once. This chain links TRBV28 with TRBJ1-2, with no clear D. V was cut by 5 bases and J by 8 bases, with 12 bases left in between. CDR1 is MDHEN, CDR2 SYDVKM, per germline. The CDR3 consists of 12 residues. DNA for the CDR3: TGTGCCAGCAGTATGATAAGTCGGGGCTACACCTTC. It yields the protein CASSMISRGYTF.

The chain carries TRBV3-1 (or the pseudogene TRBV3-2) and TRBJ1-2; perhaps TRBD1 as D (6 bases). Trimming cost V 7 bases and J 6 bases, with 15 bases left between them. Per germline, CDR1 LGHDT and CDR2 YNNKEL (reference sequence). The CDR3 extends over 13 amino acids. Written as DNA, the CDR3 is TGTGCCAGCACTACCGGACAGATACATGGCTACACCTTC. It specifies CASTTGQIHGYTF.

CDR3: CASSSGQGTIGYTF. Written as DNA, the CDR3 is TGTGCCAGCAGCTCTGGACAGGGGACGATTGGCTACACCTTC. V usage is TRBV5-6 and J usage is TRBJ1-2; 9 bases match TRBD1. The CDR3 sequence is 14 residues long. V dropped 3 bases and J dropped 7; count of bases not matched to a gene: 7. The germline gives CDR1 SGHDT, CDR2 YYEEEE.